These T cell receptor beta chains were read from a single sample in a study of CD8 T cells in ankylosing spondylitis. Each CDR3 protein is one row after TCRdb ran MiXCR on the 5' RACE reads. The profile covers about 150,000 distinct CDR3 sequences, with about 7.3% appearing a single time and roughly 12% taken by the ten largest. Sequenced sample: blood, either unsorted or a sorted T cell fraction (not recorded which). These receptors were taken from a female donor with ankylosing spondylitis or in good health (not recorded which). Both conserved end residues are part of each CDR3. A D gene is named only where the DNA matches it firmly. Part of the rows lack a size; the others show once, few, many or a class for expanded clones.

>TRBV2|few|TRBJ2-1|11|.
TGTGCCAGCAGTGAAGCCGGACGCGGGTTCTTC
CASSEAGRGFF
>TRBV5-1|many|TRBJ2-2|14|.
TGCGCCAGCAGCACTGGGGGGAACACCGGGGAGCTGTTTTTT
CASSTGGNTGELFF
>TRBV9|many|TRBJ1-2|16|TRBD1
TGTGCCAGCAGAAGAACTCCTACAGGGGGAGGGTATGGCTACACCTTC
CASRRTPTGGGYGYTF
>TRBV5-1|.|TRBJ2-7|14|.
TGCGCCAGCAGCTTGGTGGGGGTGCGTGGGGAGCAGTACTTC
CASSLVGVRGEQYF
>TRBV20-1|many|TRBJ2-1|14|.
TGCAGTGTGCCGGGGCGCCCCCCTTTTGATGAGCAGTTCTTC
CSVPGRPPFDEQFF
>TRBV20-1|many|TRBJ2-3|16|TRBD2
TGCAGTGCTAGACCCTGGACTAGCGGGGGGACAGATACGCAGTATTTT
CSARPWTSGGTDTQYF
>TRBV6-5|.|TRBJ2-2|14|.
TGTGCCAGCGGAGCCGGGACAATTACCGGGGAGCTGTTTTTT
CASGAGTITGELFF
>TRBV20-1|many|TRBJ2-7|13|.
TGCAGTGCCTTCTACCGAGCGGGCTCCGAGCAGTACTTC
CSAFYRAGSEQYF
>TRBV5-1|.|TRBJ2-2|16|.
TGCGCCAGCAGCATTACCGGGACATCGAACACCGGGGAGCTGTTTTTT
CASSITGTSNTGELFF
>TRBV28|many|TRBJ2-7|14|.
TGTGCCAGCAGTCCCCCACCCTCAGGGAACGAGCAGTACTTC
CASSPPPSGNEQYF
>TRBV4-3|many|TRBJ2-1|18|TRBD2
TGCGCCAGCAGCCAAGGACCCGGGGTAGCGGGGGGCCTCGATGAGCAGTTCTTC
CASSQGPGVAGGLDEQFF
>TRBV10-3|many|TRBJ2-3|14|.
TGTGCCAGTTCAGGGCGACGGGGCACAGATACGCAGTATTTT
CASSGRRGTDTQYF
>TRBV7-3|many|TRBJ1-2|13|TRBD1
TGTGCCAGCAGCGACGGACAGGGGCATGGCTACACCTTC
CASSDGQGHGYTF
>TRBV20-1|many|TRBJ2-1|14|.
TGCAGTGCTCTGCGTTTAAGCTCCTACAATGAGCAGTTCTTC
CSALRLSSYNEQFF
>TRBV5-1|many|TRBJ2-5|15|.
TGCGCCAGCAGCTTGCTAGGGAACATCCAAGAGACCCAGTACTTC
CASSLLGNIQETQYF
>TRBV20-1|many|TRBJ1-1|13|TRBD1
TGCAGTGCTAGTACAGGGGGCAATACCGAAGCTTTCTTT
CSASTGGNTEAFF
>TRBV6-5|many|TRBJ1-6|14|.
TGTACCTCCATGGCAGGCCCTTATAATTCACCCCTCCACTTT
CTSMAGPYNSPLHF
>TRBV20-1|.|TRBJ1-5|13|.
TGCAGTGCCGTGACACCAAAGACACCGCCCCAGCATTTT
CSAVTPKTPPQHF
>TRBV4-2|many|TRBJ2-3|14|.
TGTGCCAGCAGCCAAGATGTAGGTACAGATACGCAGTATTTT
CASSQDVGTDTQYF
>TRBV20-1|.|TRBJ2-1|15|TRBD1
TGCAGTGCTAGAGATGGGGCAGGGGGTTACAATGAGCAGTTCTTC
CSARDGAGGYNEQFF
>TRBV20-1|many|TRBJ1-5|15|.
TGCAGTGCTAGAGATGGCTCAGATAGCAATCAGCCCCAGCATTTT
CSARDGSDSNQPQHF
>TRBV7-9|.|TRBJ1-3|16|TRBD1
TGTGCCAGCAGCGGGCGGACAGGCGGCTCTGGAAACACCATATATTTT
CASSGRTGGSGNTIYF
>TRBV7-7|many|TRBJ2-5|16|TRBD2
TGTGCTAGCAGCCCCCTGCTGACTAGCGAGGAAGAGACCCAGTACTTC
CASSPLLTSEEETQYF
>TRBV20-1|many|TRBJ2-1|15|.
TGCAGTGCTACGTTAGGGGCTGCTTCCTACAATGAGCAGTTCTTC
CSATLGAASYNEQFF
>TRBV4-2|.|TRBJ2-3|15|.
TGTGCCAGCAGCCAAGAATCGGGGGGCACAGATACGCAGTATTTT
CASSQESGGTDTQYF
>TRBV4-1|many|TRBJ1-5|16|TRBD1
TGCGCCAGCAGCCAAGTTTCGGGACAGGAAAATCAGCCCCAGCATTTT
CASSQVSGQENQPQHF
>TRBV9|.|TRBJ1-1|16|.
TGTGCCAGCAGCGGCGGATCGACAGCCATGAACACTGAAGCTTTCTTT
CASSGGSTAMNTEAFF
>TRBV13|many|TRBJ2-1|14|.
TGTGCCAGCAGCTTAGGCCGAGTAGCGAGTGAGCAGTTCTTC
CASSLGRVASEQFF
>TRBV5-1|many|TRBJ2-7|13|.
TGCGCCAGCAGCCCGGGTAGATCTCTCGAGCAGTACTTC
CASSPGRSLEQYF
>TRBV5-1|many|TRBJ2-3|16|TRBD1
TGCGCCAGCAGCTTGGATCCAGGACAGGGCACAGATACGCAGTATTTT
CASSLDPGQGTDTQYF
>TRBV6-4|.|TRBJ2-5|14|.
TGTGCCAGCACCCCTAGTCATGGCGGAGAGACCCAGTACTTC
CASTPSHGGETQYF
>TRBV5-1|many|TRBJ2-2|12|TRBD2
TGCGCCACCGGACTAGGCACCGGGGAGCTGTTTTTT
CATGLGTGELFF
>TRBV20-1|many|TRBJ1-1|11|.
TGCAGTGCTACAAATCCGGGGCAAGCTTTCTTT
CSATNPGQAFF
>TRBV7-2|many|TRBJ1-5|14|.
TGTGCCAGCAGCTTCTCCGGGGGCAATCAGCCCCAGCATTTT
CASSFSGGNQPQHF
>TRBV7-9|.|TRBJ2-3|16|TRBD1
TGTGCCAGCAGCCAAGCTCGGACAGGGAATCCAGATACGCAGTATTTT
CASSQARTGNPDTQYF
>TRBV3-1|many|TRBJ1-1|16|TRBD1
TGTGCCAGCAGCCAAGGTCCTTTGACAGGGGAGACTGAAGCTTTCTTT
CASSQGPLTGETEAFF
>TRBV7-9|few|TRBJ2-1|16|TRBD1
TGTGCCAGCAGCTTAGGTCACAGGGGTATTCAGGATGAGCAGTTCTTC
CASSLGHRGIQDEQFF